The clone carrying this TCR beta chain was detected a few times. Its cognate antigen is unknown. The sample is drawn from a study of response to subunit inactivated influenza vaccine. TCRdb fed the RT-PCR reads into MiXCR, producing one record per CDR3 protein. This sample yields about 480,000 distinct CDR3 sequences, of which approximately 10% are seen a single time; over 9.5% belongs to the top ten. Study-level results: Authors suggested each seasonal flu vaccination may recruit only limited numbers of new T cells.

Sequenced here: PBMCs from blood, sampled 40 to 50 days after vaccination. The clonotype originates from a man aged 50 or older who received an inactivated influenza vaccine.

This CDR3 reads CASSIPGQMSREYEQYF. The CDR3 coding sequence is TGTGCCAGCAGCATCCCGGGACAGATGAGCCGCGAGTACGAGCAGTACTTC. This chain links TRBV21-1 with TRBJ2-7; the table's D gene call, TRBD1, was not cross checked with the DNA. TRBV21-1 is a pseudogene locus. This CDR3 has 17 amino acids.